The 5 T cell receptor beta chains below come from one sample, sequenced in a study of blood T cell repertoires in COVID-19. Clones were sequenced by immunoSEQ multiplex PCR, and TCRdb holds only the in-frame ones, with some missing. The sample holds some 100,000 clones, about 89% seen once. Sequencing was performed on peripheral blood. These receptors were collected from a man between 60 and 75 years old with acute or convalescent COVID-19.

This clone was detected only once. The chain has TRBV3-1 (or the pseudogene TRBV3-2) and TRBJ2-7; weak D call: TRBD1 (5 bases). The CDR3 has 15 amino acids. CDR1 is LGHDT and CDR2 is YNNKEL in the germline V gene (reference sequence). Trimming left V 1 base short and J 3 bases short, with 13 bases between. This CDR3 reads CASSQGQPNIYEQYF. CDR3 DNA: TGTGCCAGCAGCCAAGGACAGCCCAATATCTACGAGCAGTACTTC.

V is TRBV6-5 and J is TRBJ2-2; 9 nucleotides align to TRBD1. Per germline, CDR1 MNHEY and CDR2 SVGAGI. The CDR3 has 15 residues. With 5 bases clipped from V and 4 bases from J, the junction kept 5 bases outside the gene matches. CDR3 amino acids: CASSLGQGITGELFF. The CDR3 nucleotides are TGTGCCAGCAGTCTAGGACAGGGGATCACCGGGGAGCTGTTTTTT.

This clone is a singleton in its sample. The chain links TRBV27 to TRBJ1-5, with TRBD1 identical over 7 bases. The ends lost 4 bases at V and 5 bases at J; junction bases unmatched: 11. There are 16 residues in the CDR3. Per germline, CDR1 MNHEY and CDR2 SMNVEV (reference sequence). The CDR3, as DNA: TGTGCCAGCAGTTCAGCTTTAAGGACAGGACATCAGCCCCAGCATTTT. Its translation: CASSSALRTGHQPQHF.

The CDR3 nucleotides read TGTGCCAGCTCACAACCGCCGGGACAGGGTGTCCCCAATGAGCAGTTCTTC. Translation gives CASSQPPGQGVPNEQFF. This chain joins TRBV18 and TRBJ2-1; 9 nucleotides agree with TRBD1. Germline V gene data show CDR1 as KGHSH and CDR2 as LQKENI. Germline trimming cut 4 bases from V and 6 bases from J; bases unmatched to any gene: 13. The CDR3 covers 17 residues.

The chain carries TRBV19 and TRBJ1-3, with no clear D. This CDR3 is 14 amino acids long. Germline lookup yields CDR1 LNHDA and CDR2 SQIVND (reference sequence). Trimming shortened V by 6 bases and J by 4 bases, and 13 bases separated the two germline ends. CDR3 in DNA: TGTGCCAGTAGACGAGCCCAAAGCGGAAACACCATATATTTT. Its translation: CASRRAQSGNTIYF.